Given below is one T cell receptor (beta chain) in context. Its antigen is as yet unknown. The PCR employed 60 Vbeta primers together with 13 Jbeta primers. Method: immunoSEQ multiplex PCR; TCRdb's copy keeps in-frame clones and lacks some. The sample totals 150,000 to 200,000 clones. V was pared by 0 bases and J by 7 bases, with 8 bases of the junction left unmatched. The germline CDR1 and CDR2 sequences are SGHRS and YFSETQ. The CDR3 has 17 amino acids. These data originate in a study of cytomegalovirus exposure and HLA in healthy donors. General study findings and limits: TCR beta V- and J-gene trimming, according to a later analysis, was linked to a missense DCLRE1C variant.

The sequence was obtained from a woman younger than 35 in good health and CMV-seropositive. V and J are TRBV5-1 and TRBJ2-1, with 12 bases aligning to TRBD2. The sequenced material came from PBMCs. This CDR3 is CASSLDPSGLAGNEQFF. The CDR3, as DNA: TGCGCCAGCAGCTTGGATCCTTCGGGACTAGCGGGTAATGAGCAGTTCTTC. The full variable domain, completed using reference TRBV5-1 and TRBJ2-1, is KAGVTQTPRYLIKTRGQQVTLSCSPISGHRSVSWYQQTPGQGLQFLFEYFSETQRNKGNFPGRFSGRQFSNSRSEMNVSTLELGDSALYLCASSLDPSGLAGNEQFFGPGTRLTVL.